This TCR beta chain was recorded in a study of monozygotic twins with inflammatory bowel disease. General study results and limits: Telling apart the different T cell subtypes was not possible. IBD patients showed reduced TCRbeta diversity (inverse Simpson) versus healthy co-twins.

TCRdb reprocessed the 5' RACE reads; each CDR3 protein has one entry and no DNA is given. The repertoire table contains some 150,000 distinct CDR3 sequences. Remarks on this clonotype: Its antigen is not identified.

The CDR3 runs 16 residues. Germline V gene lookup returns CDR1 MNHEY and CDR2 SVGAGI. The chain employs TRBV6-5 and TRBJ1-1. The clonotype was recovered from a human donor with ulcerative colitis or Crohn's disease, or a healthy co-twin of an affected twin (not recorded which). Sequences were obtained from blood. The CDR3 sequence: CASSSSTGYPPSAAFF.